This T cell receptor beta chain was sequenced in a study of PD-1 blockade in mismatch repair-deficient tumors. About the study: Patients had around twelve mismatch repair-deficient cancer types, all previously treated and progressing.

Looked up from germline, CDR1 is SQVTM and CDR2 is ANQGSEA. The CDR3 length is 12 residues. Trimming removed 7 bases from V and 7 bases from J, with 16 bases in between. Sequencing was performed with immunoSEQ multiplex PCR; in TCRdb, only in-frame clones are kept and a portion is missing. The top ten hold about 3.1% of the sample, which has tens of thousands of clones, around 80% seen once. Study-level findings and limits: Tumor-resident clones, often absent from pretreatment blood, expanded after pembrolizumab and then contracted.

PCR or immunohistochemistry showed mismatch repair deficiency in every enrolled patient. A remark on this clone: No antigen is known for it. Other DNA sequences of this sample code for an identical CDR3.

Specimen: peripheral blood, collected 4 weeks after starting pembrolizumab. This chain joins TRBV29-1 and TRBJ2-5; D uncertain. The origin of this receptor is an adult with mismatch repair-deficient cancer. Here the CDR3 reads CSAQTEQRTQYF. The CDR3 bases are TGCAGCGCCCAAACGGAACAGAGGACCCAGTACTTC.